These 10 T cell receptor beta chains originate from one sample sequenced in a study of blood T cell repertoires in COVID-19. Sequencing was performed with immunoSEQ multiplex PCR; in TCRdb, only in-frame clones are kept and a portion is missing. The data hold about 300,000 clones, with around 86% observed a single time. Source material: PBMCs or T cells enriched from blood (not recorded which). Receptors were obtained from a man in his 60s who had recovered from COVID-19.

This chain links TRBV5-1 with TRBJ2-1; 10 nucleotides line up with TRBD2. Germline CDR1 and CDR2: SGHRS and YFSETQ. The CDR3 spans 15 residues. V gave up 0 bases and J gave up 10 bases; unmatched junction bases: 7. The CDR3 here is CASSLVPSGSQEQFF. The CDR3 DNA follows: TGCGCCAGCAGCTTGGTTCCTAGCGGGAGTCAAGAGCAGTTCTTC.

The rearrangement joins TRBV20-1 to TRBJ2-5, with 11 positions matching TRBD2. Germline CDR1 reads DFQATT; CDR2 reads SNEGSKA (reference sequence). The trim removed 3 bases at V and 1 base at J, leaving 4 bases unmatched. The CDR3 loop spans 15 amino acids. The CDR3 DNA reads TGCAGTGCTAGTCCCCTAGCGGGAGGCCAAGAGACCCAGTACTTC. Its protein is CSASPLAGGQETQYF.

The chain employs TRBV5-1 and TRBJ2-2; D unclear. Germline V CDR1 and CDR2: SGHRS, YFSETQ. V gave up 2 bases and J gave up 4 bases, with 9 bases separating them. CDR3 length equals 14 residues. CDR3 nucleotides: TGCGCCAGCAGCTTTGTAACGGGCACCGGGGAGCTGTTTTTT. Its translation: CASSFVTGTGELFF.

This chain links TRBV5-1 with TRBJ1-3, with 9 bases aligning to TRBD1. Trimming removed 0 bases from V and 2 bases from J; junction bases left unmatched: 0. Germline V lookup: CDR1 SGHRS, CDR2 YFSETQ. This CDR3 is built from 15 residues. DNA of the CDR3: TGCGCCAGCAGCTTGGGACAGGGGGCTGGAAACACCATATATTTT. Translated, it gives CASSLGQGAGNTIYF. Full variable domain (missing parts from reference TRBV5-1 and TRBJ1-3): KAGVTQTPRYLIKTRGQQVTLSCSPISGHRSVSWYQQTPGQGLQFLFEYFSETQRNKGNFPGRFSGRQFSNSRSEMNVSTLELGDSALYLCASSLGQGAGNTIYFGEGSWLTVV.

The CDR3 DNA reads TGTGCCAGCAGCTTGGGTGCTAGCGGCATCCAAGAGACCCAGTACTTC. It is translated as CASSLGASGIQETQYF. V gene TRBV5-5 combines with J gene TRBJ2-5; 7 bases are shared with TRBD2. The CDR3 runs to 16 residues. With 0 bases clipped from V and 1 base from J, the junction kept 6 bases outside the gene matches. Looked up from germline, CDR1 is SGHKS and CDR2 is YYEKEE (reference sequence).

The gene calls are TRBV4-1 and TRBJ1-2; TRBD1 agrees at 10 bases. There are 16 residues in the CDR3. J gave up 8 bases and V 1 base, and 10 bases lay outside the gene matches. Germline CDR1 MGHRA, CDR2 YSYEKL. CDR3 nucleotides: TGCGCCAGCAGCCAAGGCCGTGGGGGACAGGGGATCGGCTACACCTTC. Amino acid sequence: CASSQGRGGQGIGYTF.

The V call is TRBV2, the J call TRBJ2-5, with 7 positions matching TRBD1. The germline V gene has CDR1 SNHLY and CDR2 FYNNEI. The CDR3 covers 13 residues. The V and J ends lost 8 bases and 3 bases, in that order; junction bases with no gene match: 6. The CDR3 coding sequence is TGTGCCAGCTCGAACAGGGGCGAAGAGACCCAGTACTTC. Its translation: CASSNRGEETQYF.

V gene TRBV28 combines with J gene TRBJ1-4, with 7 bases that match TRBD1. CDR1 is MDHEN and CDR2 is SYDVKM in the germline V gene. The CDR3 has 15 amino acids. Trimming cost V 5 bases and J 6 bases; bases outside gene matches: 9. The CDR3 reads CASSTTGTDDEKLFF. In DNA form, the CDR3 reads TGTGCCAGCAGTACCACCGGGACAGACGATGAAAAACTGTTTTTT.

The chain combines TRBV9 with TRBJ1-1; D perhaps matches TRBD1 (5 bases). CDR3 length: 17 amino acids. Trimming shortened V by 0 bases and J by 3 bases, and 18 bases separated the two germline ends. In germline, CDR1 is SGDLS, CDR2 YYNGEE. CDR3 sequence: CASSVEGAGGLDTEAFF. CDR3 nucleotide sequence: TGTGCCAGCAGCGTAGAAGGGGCCGGGGGTTTGGACACTGAAGCTTTCTTT.

This chain's CDR3 is CASSNQNGGGVGELFF. CDR3 nucleotides: TGTGCCAGCAGCAATCAAAACGGCGGAGGGGTCGGGGAGCTGTTTTTT. The chain carries TRBV12-1 and TRBJ2-2; the table's D call, TRBD2, was not checked against the DNA. TRBV12-1 is marked as a pseudogene. The length of the CDR3 is 16 residues.